This TCR beta chain appears in the sequencing data of a study of breast tumors, draining lymph nodes, adjacent tissues (dated by TCRdb to the mid-2010s). For context, the study as a whole: The study compared TCR beta repertoires across tumor, adjacent nontumor tissue and axillary lymph nodes from breast cancer patients. In human breast cancer, the study set out to assess how tumor, surrounding tissue and draining lymph node repertoires relate to one another and whether T cells might be exchanged between them. Overall study results and their limits: The data were judged consistent with most tumor T cells deriving from the lymph node and then expanding within tumor tissue. Rather than being directly demonstrated, the conclusion that tumor T cells originate in lymph nodes was presented as consistent with a hypothesis. The similarity between tumor and nontumor tissue repertoires was significantly greater in luminal-like breast cancer than in basal-like breast cancer. Tumors showed preferential V and J gene usage, and their T-cell repertoire diversity fell below that of lymph nodes yet above that of nontumor tissue.

Remarks on this clonotype: It lacks a known antigen. No much larger clonotype is one base removed from it; base qualities were not supplied.

Lymph node samples were obtained from the axillary draining lymph nodes of breast cancer patients. TCRdb lists the instrument as Illumina HiSeq 2000. Multiplex PCR amplification was used to generate the TCR beta chain libraries. The amplified TCR beta chain products were analyzed by high-throughput sequencing. TCRdb reanalyzed the raw reads on its own, using fastp at Q25 for trimming and MiXCR for clone calling, and kept in-frame beta chains. Records with the same CDR3 protein are collapsed into one entry carrying the most frequent genes and DNA. The sample table holds 140,000 or so distinct CDR3 sequences, of which roughly 33% were seen once. In total, the top ten clones hold approximately 2.3% of the sample. The CDR3 covers 13 residues, taking in both the cysteine and the phenylalanine. The read is trimmed to its CDR3 DNA, 39 bases read in frame from base 1. A distance of 4 bases separates the germline ends of V and J, which lose 0 bases and 1 base respectively. CDR1 and CDR2, looked up from the germline V gene, are MGHRA and YSYEKL.

The TCR comes from a female donor with breast cancer. Some clones in this sample may be carry-over from other donors' samples. Sequencing was carried out using axillary lymph node tissue. This sequence uses TRBV4-1 and TRBJ2-7, with the D gene call left open. The DNA sequence is TGCGCCAGCAGCCAAGATAATTCCTACGAGCAGTACTTC. Its product reads: CASSQDNSYEQYF.